These T cell receptor beta chains were read from a single sample in a study of shared clonotypes between healthy human individuals. Profiling relied on immunoSEQ multiplex PCR, and the TCRdb table lists in-frame clones only, not all of them. The table shows approximately 2.4 million clones, with about 94% occurring only once. Sequencing input: naive CD4+ T cells sorted from blood. Receptors were obtained from a man aged 18 to 35 in good health. CDR3s include the opening cysteine and the closing phenylalanine or tryptophan. Each record gives: V gene, clone size, D gene, J gene, CDR3 DNA, CDR3 protein. D genes are given only for firm matches. Size values are once, few and many counts, or a class for expanded clones, and some rows have none.

>TRBV19|.|TRBD1|TRBJ1-6
TGTGCCAGTAGTACCCCGGGACAGGGCCCACCCCTCCACTTT
CASSTPGQGPPLHF
>TRBV6-4|.|.|TRBJ2-1
TGTGCCAGCAGTGCACAGGGACTAAACAATGAGCAGTTCTTC
CASSAQGLNNEQFF
>TRBV9|.|.|TRBJ2-2
TGTGCCAGCAGCTTAGAGGAACTCCCCGGCGGGGAGCTGTTTTTT
CASSLEELPGGELFF
>TRBV5-4|.|TRBD2|TRBJ2-7
TGTGCCAGCAGCTCCGGGACTAACTCCTACGAGCAGTACTTC
CASSSGTNSYEQYF
>TRBV10-3|.|TRBD1|TRBJ1-1
TGTGCCATCAGTTCTACTTTTGGACAGGGGGGTCTTGGCACTGAAGCTTTCTTT
CAISSTFGQGGLGTEAFF
>TRBV7-9|.|.|TRBJ2-1
TGTGCCAGCAGCAGACCTACCTACAATGAGCAGTTCTTC
CASSRPTYNEQFF
>TRBV23-1|once|TRBD2|TRBJ2-2
TGCGCCAGCAGTCACCCCGGGGGGAAGAGAAGCGCGGCGGGAGAATCCACCGGGGAGCTGTTTTTT
CASSHPGGKRSAAGESTGELFF
>TRBV21-1|.|.|TRBJ2-3
TGTGCCAGCAGCAAAGTCGGCCTAATCCCCCGGAGTAGCGGGAATAGCACAGATACGCAGTATTTT
CASSKVGLIPRSSGNSTDTQYF
>TRBV2|.|.|TRBJ2-1
TGTGCCAGCACCCGCGGGACGGGGACTTACAATGAGCAGTTCTTC
CASTRGTGTYNEQFF
>TRBV5-1|.|TRBD2|TRBJ2-3
TGCGCCAGCAGCTCCCTAGCGGGAGGAGGTACAGATACGCAGTATTTT
CASSSLAGGGTDTQYF
>TRBV21-1|.|.|TRBJ1-5
TGTGCCAGCAGCCACTCGGGACAAGAAAATCCCAGCAATCAGCCCCAGCATTTT
CASSHSGQENPSNQPQHF
>TRBV6-6|.|TRBD1|TRBJ1-2
TGTGCCAGCAGTTACTTGGGACAGGGGAATGGCTACACCTTC
CASSYLGQGNGYTF
>TRBV4-1|.|.|TRBJ2-6
TGCGCCAGCAGCCTTATAGGGGACCGCTCCGGGGCCAACGTCCTGACTTTC
CASSLIGDRSGANVLTF
>TRBV5-1|.|TRBD1|TRBJ1-4
TGCGCCAGCAGCCCCGACAGGGCAGGGGCAACTAATGAAAAACTGTTTTTT
CASSPDRAGATNEKLFF
>TRBV5-4|.|.|TRBJ2-7
TGTGCCAGCTCCATCGACCGGGCAGGCGAGCAGTACTTC
CASSIDRAGEQYF
>TRBV4-3|.|.|TRBJ1-6
TGCGCCAGCAGCCAAGAGGGGCCGCCCCCCGGCTCCTATAATTCACCCCTCCACTTT
CASSQEGPPPGSYNSPLHF
>TRBV7-9|.|.|TRBJ2-7
TGTGCCAGCAGCTTGGGGGGAGTTTACGAGCAGTACTTC
CASSLGGVYEQYF
>TRBV9|.|TRBD1|TRBJ1-1
TGTGCCAGCAGCGATACCGGGACAGGAATGAACACTGAAGCTTTCTTT
CASSDTGTGMNTEAFF
>TRBV10-3|.|.|TRBJ2-1
TGTGCCATCGCCAGGACTGGGGATCAGTTCTTC
CAIARTGDQFF
>TRBV27|.|.|TRBJ1-6
TGTGCCAGCATGACCACAGAAAGATTTAATTCACCCCTCCACTTT
CASMTTERFNSPLHF
>TRBV5-3|.|TRBD1|TRBJ2-2
TGTGCCAGAAGCTTGGGAGACAGGGGGACCGGGGAGCTGTTTTTT
CARSLGDRGTGELFF
>TRBV5-1|.|.|TRBJ2-3
TGCGCCAGCAGCTTTGCCTACACAGATACGCAGTATTTT
CASSFAYTDTQYF
>TRBV6-5|.|TRBD1|TRBJ2-7
TGTGCCAGCAGCCGAGGACAGGGAAGCGAGCAGTACTTC
CASSRGQGSEQYF
>TRBV6-5|.|.|TRBJ2-7
TGTGCCAGCAGTTACGGGATTCAGCAGGAGCAGTACTTC
CASSYGIQQEQYF
>TRBV14|.|.|TRBJ2-7
TGTGCCAGCAGCCAGTTTAGCGAGCAGTACTTC
CASSQFSEQYF
>TRBV10-2|.|TRBD1|TRBJ1-1
TGCGCCAGCCCCAACAGGGGGCTTACTGAAGCTTTCTTT
CASPNRGLTEAFF
>TRBV4-2|.|.|TRBJ1-6
TGTGCCAGCAGCCGGGAGGGATCACCCCTCCACTTT
CASSREGSPLHF
>TRBV30|once|.|TRBJ1-1
TGTGCCTGGAGTGATTGGAGCACTGAAGCTTTCTTT
CAWSDWSTEAFF
>TRBV4-1|.|.|TRBJ2-7
TGCGCCAGCAGCCTATACGGGGCCCCCATGGCAGGGTATAGCCACGAGCAGTACTTC
CASSLYGAPMAGYSHEQYF
>TRBV5-1|.|TRBD2|TRBJ2-3
TGCGCCAGCAGCTTGGGAAGGGAGGGAGATACGCAGTATTTT
CASSLGREGDTQYF
>TRBV11-2|.|.|TRBJ2-3
TGTGCCAGCAGACCCTCTAGCGTCCCGTTCGCAGATACGCAGTATTTT
CASRPSSVPFADTQYF
>TRBV6-1|.|.|TRBJ2-7
TGTGCCAGCAGCGGAGGACTTGTTAGCTCCTACGAGCAGTACTTC
CASSGGLVSSYEQYF
>TRBV9|.|.|TRBJ1-2
TGTGCCAGCACCCAACCGGGAGCCTATGGCTACACCTTC
CASTQPGAYGYTF
>TRBV6-7|.|TRBD2|TRBJ2-3
TGTGCCAGCAGTAGGACTAGCGGGGCCACAGATACGCAGTATTTT
CASSRTSGATDTQYF
>TRBV7-9|.|.|TRBJ2-7
TGTGCCAGCAGCTTAGAAGGGGCCAGGGGATACGAGCAGTACTTC
CASSLEGARGYEQYF
>TRBV6-5|.|.|TRBJ1-6
TGTGCCAGCAGTTACCAAAGGGAGTCACCCCTCCACTTT
CASSYQRESPLHF
>TRBV10-1|.|.|TRBJ1-3
TGCGCCAGCTCAGCTGGAAACACCATATATTTT
CASSAGNTIYF
>TRBV27|.|.|TRBJ2-1
TGTGCCAGCAGTCGAGGGCTAGCTTTATCTGTGAATGAGCAGTTCTTC
CASSRGLALSVNEQFF
>TRBV6-5|.|.|TRBJ2-2
TGTGCCAGCAGGTCCGGCGGAGGCACCGGGGAGCTGTTTTTT
CASRSGGGTGELFF
>TRBV27|.|.|TRBJ1-2
TGTGCCAGCAGTCTGAGGGGAGCCTATGGCTACACCTTC
CASSLRGAYGYTF
>TRBV7-2|.|.|TRBJ1-2
TGTGCCAGCAGCTTAGAGCCGTCAGGAGGCTACACCTTC
CASSLEPSGGYTF
>TRBV5-1|.|.|TRBJ2-7
TGCGCCAGCAGCCAGGGACTTCTCATTACCTACGAGCAGTACTTC
CASSQGLLITYEQYF
>TRBV7-9|.|TRBD1|TRBJ1-2
TGTGCCAGCAGCTTACTCGGACAGGGCTTTTTAGGCGGCTACACCTTC
CASSLLGQGFLGGYTF
>TRBV14|.|TRBD1|TRBJ1-2
TGTGCCAGCAGTGAGGGACAGGGTCCCTATGGCTACACCTTC
CASSEGQGPYGYTF
>TRBV7-2|.|.|TRBJ1-2
TGTGCCAGCAGCTTATCGGGGGGTGGCTACACCTTC
CASSLSGGGYTF
>TRBV4-2|.|TRBD1|TRBJ1-4
TGTGCCAGCAGCCAGGGAACAGGGGCGGACCTCGAAAAACTGTTTTTT
CASSQGTGADLEKLFF
>TRBV25-1|once|.|TRBJ2-7
TGTGCCAGCAGTGATACGAGGGCGCCCTCCTACGAGCAGTACTTC
CASSDTRAPSYEQYF
>TRBV5-4|.|.|TRBJ1-2
TGTGCCAGCAGGAAGGGAGAAAACTATGGCTACACCTTC
CASRKGENYGYTF
>TRBV19|once|.|TRBJ2-7
TGTGCCAGTAGTATCCGCAGTTCCGCCTACGAGCAGTACTTC
CASSIRSSAYEQYF